Described below is a single TCR beta chain sequence and its context. Its antigen is not known. Sorted-subset replicate PCR reactions were performed with about 200 ng DNA, corresponding to 25,000 to 35,000 T cell genomes. Repertoires were generated with immunoSEQ multiplex PCR, while TCRdb's copy carries only in-frame clones and drops some. There are some 2,500,000 clones in the sample; roughly 93% occur only once, and about 0.34% lies in the top ten. Germline V gene lookup returns CDR1 SGHTA and CDR2 FQGNSA. V was trimmed by 5 bases and J by 0 bases, leaving 17 bases between them. This CDR3 comprises 17 residues. This specimen comes from a study of shared clonotypes between healthy human individuals. Study-wide results and caveats: A few donors had 5% to 6% of their naive CD4 clonotypes in common.

The chain is built from TRBV7-2 and TRBJ2-1; TRBD2 might be the D (6 bases). This TCR was sampled from a man aged 18 to 35 in good health. Some clones in this sample may be carry-over from other donors' samples. The material sequenced was naive CD4+ T cells from PBMCs. Noted subset: CD45RA+ positively selected. CDR3 region: CASSPAGLRSSYNEQFF. In nucleotides, the CDR3 is TGTGCCAGCAGCCCCGCGGGACTTCGAAGCTCCTACAATGAGCAGTTCTTC.